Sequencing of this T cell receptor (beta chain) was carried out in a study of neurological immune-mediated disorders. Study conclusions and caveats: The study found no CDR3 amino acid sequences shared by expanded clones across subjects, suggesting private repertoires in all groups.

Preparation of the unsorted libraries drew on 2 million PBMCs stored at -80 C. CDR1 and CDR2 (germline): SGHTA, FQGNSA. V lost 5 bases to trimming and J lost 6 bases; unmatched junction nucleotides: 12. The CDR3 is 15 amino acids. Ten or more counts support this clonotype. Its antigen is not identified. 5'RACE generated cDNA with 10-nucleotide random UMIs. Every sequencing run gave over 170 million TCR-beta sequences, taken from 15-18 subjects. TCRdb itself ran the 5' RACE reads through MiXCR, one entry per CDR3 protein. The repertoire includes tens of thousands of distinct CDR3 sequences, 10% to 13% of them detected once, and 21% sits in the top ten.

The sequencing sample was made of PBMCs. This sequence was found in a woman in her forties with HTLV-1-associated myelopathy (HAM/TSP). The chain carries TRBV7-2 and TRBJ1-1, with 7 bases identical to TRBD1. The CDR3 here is CASSARQGISAEAFF. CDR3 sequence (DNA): TGTGCCAGCAGCGCCAGACAGGGTATAAGCGCTGAAGCTTTCTTT.